Listed below are T cell receptor beta chains from one sample, sequenced in a study of blood T cell repertoires in COVID-19. The protocol was immunoSEQ multiplex PCR, while the TCRdb copy is restricted to in-frame clones and leaves out a portion. In the table there are hundreds of thousands of clones, 80% to 90% of which are singletons. The sequencing sample was made of peripheral blood. The receptors shown here come from a man aged 18 to 29 with COVID-19, enrolled during active disease. The CDR3 runs from the conserved cysteine through the conserved F or W. Each record gives: V gene, D gene, clone size, J gene, CDR3 protein, CDR3 DNA. D genes are given only for firm matches. Only part of the rows carry a size: once, few, many, or a class if the clone is expanded.

TRBV24-1	NA	NA	TRBJ2-3	CATMEGSSTDTQYF	TGTGCCACCATGGAGGGGTCTAGCACAGATACGCAGTATTTT
TRBV11-2	NA	NA	TRBJ2-7	CASSLANRATYEQYF	TGTGCCAGCAGCTTAGCAAACAGGGCAACCTACGAGCAGTACTTC
TRBV2	TRBD2	few	TRBJ2-1	CASSEGGGTRSNEQFF	TGTGCCAGCAGTGAAGGAGGAGGGACTAGGAGTAATGAGCAGTTCTTC
TRBV6-5	TRBD2	NA	TRBJ2-3	CASRRTSGSTDTQYF	TGTGCCAGCAGGCGGACTAGCGGAAGCACAGATACGCAGTATTTT
TRBV6-2/TRBV6-3	NA	NA	TRBJ2-7	CASSYSIHEQYF	TGTGCCAGCAGTTATTCAATCCACGAGCAGTACTTC
TRBV24-1	NA	NA	TRBJ1-1	CATSDRNTEAFF	TGTGCCACCAGTGACAGGAACACTGAAGCTTTCTTT
TRBV6-5	NA	NA	TRBJ2-2	CASSLDSRAGELFF	TGTGCCAGCAGTTTAGATAGCAGGGCCGGGGAGCTGTTTTTT
TRBV6-5	NA	NA	TRBJ1-1	CASSSSPARTEAFF	TGTGCCAGCAGTTCATCGCCCGCGCGGACTGAAGCTTTCTTT
TRBV19	NA	once	TRBJ1-1	CASTYTGMGTEAFF	TGTGCCAGTACCTATACAGGGATGGGCACTGAAGCTTTCTTT
TRBV5-1	TRBD1	few	TRBJ1-6	CASSLGQGNSPLHF	TGCGCCAGCAGCCTGGGACAGGGTAATTCACCCCTCCACTTT
TRBV6-5	NA	NA	TRBJ2-1	CASSPRSGRGGKGFF	TGTGCCAGCAGTCCCAGGAGCGGTAGGGGGGGGAAGGGGTTCTTC
TRBV27	NA	NA	TRBJ2-7	CASSPGLGYEQYF	TGTGCCAGCAGCCCGGGACTCGGCTACGAGCAGTACTTC
TRBV19	TRBD1	NA	TRBJ2-7	CASSIGTGLSYEQYF	TGTGCCAGTAGTATAGGGACAGGGTTGTCCTACGAGCAGTACTTC
TRBV3-1/TRBV3-2	NA	NA	TRBJ1-3	CASSQDYFTAGNTIYF	TGTGCCAGCAGCCAAGATTATTTCACGGCTGGAAACACCATATATTTT
TRBV5-1	TRBD2	NA	TRBJ2-5	CASSLGLAGGETQYF	TGCGCCAGCAGTTTAGGACTAGCGGGAGGCGAGACCCAGTACTTC
TRBV6-5	NA	NA	TRBJ1-2	CASSYSGGSGYTF	TGTGCCAGCAGTTACTCAGGAGGAAGCGGCTACACCTTC
TRBV23-1	NA	NA	TRBJ2-7	CASSQGYTYEQYF	TGCGCCAGCAGTCAGGGCTACACCTACGAGCAGTACTTC
TRBV27	TRBD1	once	TRBJ1-2	CASSPRQGLNYGYTF	TGTGCCAGCAGTCCCAGACAGGGATTAAACTATGGCTACACCTTC
TRBV27	NA	NA	TRBJ1-1	CASSSPSRTEAFF	TGTGCCAGCAGTTCCCCGTCCCGGACTGAAGCTTTCTTT
TRBV6-5	TRBD1	NA	TRBJ1-4	CASRVPGQANEKLFF	TGTGCCAGCAGGGTCCCGGGACAGGCTAATGAAAAACTGTTTTTT
TRBV9	NA	NA	TRBJ2-1	CASSVYGQLWNEQFF	TGTGCCAGCAGCGTATACGGACAGCTATGGAATGAGCAGTTCTTC
TRBV6-5	TRBD2	NA	TRBJ2-1	CASSYPTSGGRNEQFF	TGTGCCAGCAGTTACCCAACTAGCGGGGGCCGAAATGAGCAGTTCTTC
TRBV28	TRBD1	NA	TRBJ2-5	CASPPRTGILETQYF	TGTGCCAGCCCTCCAAGGACAGGGATATTGGAGACCCAGTACTTC
TRBV19	NA	NA	TRBJ2-1	CASSPYWSSYNEQFF	TGTGCCAGTAGTCCGTACTGGAGCTCCTACAATGAGCAGTTCTTC
TRBV27	NA	few	TRBJ1-1	CASSFRGNTEAFF	TGTGCCAGCAGTTTTCGCGGGAACACTGAAGCTTTCTTT
TRBV2	NA	NA	TRBJ2-1	CASSEGGTGRSHNEQFF	TGTGCCAGCAGTGAAGGGGGTACGGGAAGGTCACACAATGAGCAGTTCTTC
TRBV5-1	NA	NA	TRBJ2-3	CASSLAGQGSTDTQYF	TGCGCCAGCAGCTTGGCCGGGCAGGGGAGCACAGATACGCAGTATTTT
TRBV5-6	NA	NA	TRBJ2-5	CASSFSPQETQYF	TGTGCCAGCAGCTTCTCCCCTCAAGAGACCCAGTACTTC
TRBV6-5	TRBD2	NA	TRBJ2-7	CASSTLAGGSYEQYF	TGTGCCAGCAGTACTTTAGCGGGAGGCTCCTACGAGCAGTACTTC
TRBV7-8	TRBD1	few	TRBJ1-5	CASSRGHNNQPQHF	TGTGCCTCCTCCAGGGGGCATAACAATCAGCCCCAGCATTTT
TRBV30	NA	NA	TRBJ2-5	CAWSPLTQGRAQYF	TGTGCCTGGAGCCCACTAACCCAGGGGAGGGCCCAGTACTTC
TRBV11-3	NA	NA	TRBJ1-1	CASSLAKWGGSNTEAFF	TGTGCCAGCAGCTTAGCGAAGTGGGGGGGCTCGAACACTGAAGCTTTCTTT